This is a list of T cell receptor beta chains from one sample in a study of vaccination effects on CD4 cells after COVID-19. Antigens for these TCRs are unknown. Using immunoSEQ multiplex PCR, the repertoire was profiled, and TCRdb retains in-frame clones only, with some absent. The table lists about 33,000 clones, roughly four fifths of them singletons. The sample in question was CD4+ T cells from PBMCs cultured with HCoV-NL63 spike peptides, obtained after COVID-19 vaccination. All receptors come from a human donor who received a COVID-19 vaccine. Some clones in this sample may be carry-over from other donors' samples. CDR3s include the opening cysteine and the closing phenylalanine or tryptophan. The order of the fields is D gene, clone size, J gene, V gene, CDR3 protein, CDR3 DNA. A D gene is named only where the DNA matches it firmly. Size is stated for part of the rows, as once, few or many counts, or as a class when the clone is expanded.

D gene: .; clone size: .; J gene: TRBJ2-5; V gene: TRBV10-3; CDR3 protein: CAISVGVGTETQYF; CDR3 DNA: TGTGCCATCAGTGTCGGTGTTGGCACGGAGACCCAGTACTTC
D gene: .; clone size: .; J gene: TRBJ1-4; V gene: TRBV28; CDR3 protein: CASSVDSNEKLFF; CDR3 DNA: TGTGCCAGCAGTGTCGACAGTAATGAAAAACTGTTTTTT
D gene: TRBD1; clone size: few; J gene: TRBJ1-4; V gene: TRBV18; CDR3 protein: CASSSQDRGTVTNEKLFF; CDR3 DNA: TGTGCCAGCTCATCCCAGGACAGGGGAACGGTGACTAATGAAAAACTGTTTTTT
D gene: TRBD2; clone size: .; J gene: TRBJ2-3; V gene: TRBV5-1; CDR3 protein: CASNRGLAATDTQYF; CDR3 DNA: TGCGCCAGCAACCGTGGACTAGCGGCAACAGATACGCAGTATTTT
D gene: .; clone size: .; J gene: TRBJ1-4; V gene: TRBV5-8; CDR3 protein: CASSLALSSNEKLFF; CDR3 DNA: TGTGCCAGCAGCTTGGCCCTCAGTTCTAATGAAAAACTGTTTTTT
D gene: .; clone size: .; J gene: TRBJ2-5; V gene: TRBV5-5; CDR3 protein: CASSFLGGVETQYF; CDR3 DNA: TGTGCCAGCAGCTTTTTGGGGGGTGTGGAGACCCAGTACTTC
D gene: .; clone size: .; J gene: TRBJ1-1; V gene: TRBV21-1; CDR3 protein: CASSKGCPGDRNTEAFF; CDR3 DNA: TGTGCCAGCAGCAAAGGGTGCCCGGGGGACAGAAACACTGAAGCTTTCTTT
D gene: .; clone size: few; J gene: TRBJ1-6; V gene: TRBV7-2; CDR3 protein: CASSFGNSPLHF; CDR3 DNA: TGTGCCAGCAGCTTCGGTAATTCACCCCTCCACTTT
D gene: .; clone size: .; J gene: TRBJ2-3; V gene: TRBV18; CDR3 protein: CASSPLHSSTDTQYF; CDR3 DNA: TGTGCCAGCTCACCCCTACACTCAAGCACAGATACGCAGTATTTT
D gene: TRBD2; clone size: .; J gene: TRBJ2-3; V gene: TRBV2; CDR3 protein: CASSLAGGDTDTQYF; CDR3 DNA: TGTGCCAGCAGCCTAGCGGGGGGGGACACAGATACGCAGTATTTT
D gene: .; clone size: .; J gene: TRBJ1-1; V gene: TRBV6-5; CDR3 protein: CASRGPTQGHTEAFF; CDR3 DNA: TGTGCCAGCAGGGGACCGACCCAGGGTCACACTGAAGCTTTCTTT
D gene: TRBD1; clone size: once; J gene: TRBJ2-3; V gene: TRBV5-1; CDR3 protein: CASSLGPGTGSTDTQYF; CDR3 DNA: TGCGCCAGCAGCTTGGGCCCGGGGACAGGGAGCACAGATACGCAGTATTTT
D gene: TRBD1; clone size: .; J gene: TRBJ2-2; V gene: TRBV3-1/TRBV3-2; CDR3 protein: CASSRGQDRVDSGELFF; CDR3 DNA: TGTGCCAGCAGCCGAGGGCAGGACAGGGTTGATTCCGGGGAGCTGTTTTTT
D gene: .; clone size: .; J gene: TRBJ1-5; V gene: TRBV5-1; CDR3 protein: CASSFTWGQPQHF; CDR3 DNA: TGCGCCAGCAGCTTTACCTGGGGCCAGCCCCAGCATTTT
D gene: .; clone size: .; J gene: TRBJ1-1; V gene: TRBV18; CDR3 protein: CASSAVSGPAFF; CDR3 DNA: TGTGCCAGCTCGGCTGTGTCGGGTCCAGCTTTCTTT
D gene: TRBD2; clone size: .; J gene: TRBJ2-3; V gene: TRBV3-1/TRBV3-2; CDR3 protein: CASSRSGRGGTDTQYF; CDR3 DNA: TGTGCCAGCAGTCGAAGCGGGCGGGGGGGCACAGATACGCAGTATTTT
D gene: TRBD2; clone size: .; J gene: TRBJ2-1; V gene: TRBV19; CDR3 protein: CASSIDLTSGGAGRNEQFF; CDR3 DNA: TGTGCCAGTAGTATAGATTTGACTAGCGGGGGGGCCGGTCGTAATGAGCAGTTCTTC
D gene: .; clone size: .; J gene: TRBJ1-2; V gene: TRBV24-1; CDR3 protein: CATSAGSDYTF; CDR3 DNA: TGTGCCACCAGTGCAGGGTCAGACTACACCTTC
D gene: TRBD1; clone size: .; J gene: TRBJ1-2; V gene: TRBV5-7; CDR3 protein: CASSSTMTGGKGYTF; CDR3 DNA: TGTGCCAGCAGCTCCACAATGACAGGGGGCAAAGGCTACACCTTC
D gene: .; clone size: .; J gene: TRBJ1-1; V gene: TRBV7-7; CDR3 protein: CASSRGLNTEAFF; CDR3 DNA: TGTGCCAGCAGCCGGGGATTGAACACTGAAGCTTTCTTT